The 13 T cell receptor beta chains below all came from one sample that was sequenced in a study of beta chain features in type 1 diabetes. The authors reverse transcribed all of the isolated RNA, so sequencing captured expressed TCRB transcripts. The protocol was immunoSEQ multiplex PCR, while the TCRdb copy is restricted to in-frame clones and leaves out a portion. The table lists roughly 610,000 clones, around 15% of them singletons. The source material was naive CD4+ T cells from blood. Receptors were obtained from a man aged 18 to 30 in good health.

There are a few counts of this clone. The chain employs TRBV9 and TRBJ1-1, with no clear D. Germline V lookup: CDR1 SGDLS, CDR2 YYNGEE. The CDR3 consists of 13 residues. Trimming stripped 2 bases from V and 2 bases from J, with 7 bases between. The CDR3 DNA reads TGTGCCAGCAGCGTGCGGTCTAACACTGAAGCTTTCTTT. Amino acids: CASSVRSNTEAFF.

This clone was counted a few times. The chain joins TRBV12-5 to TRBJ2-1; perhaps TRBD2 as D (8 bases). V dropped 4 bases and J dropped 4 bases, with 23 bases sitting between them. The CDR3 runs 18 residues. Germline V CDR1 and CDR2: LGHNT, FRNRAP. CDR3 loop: CASGSQGFGAGGYNEQFF. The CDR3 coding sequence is TGTGCTAGTGGTTCACAGGGGTTCGGGGCGGGGGGATACAATGAGCAGTTCTTC.

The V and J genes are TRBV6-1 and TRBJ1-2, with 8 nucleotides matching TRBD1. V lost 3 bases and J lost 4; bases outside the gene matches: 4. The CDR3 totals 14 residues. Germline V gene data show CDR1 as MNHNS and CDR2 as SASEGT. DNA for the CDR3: TGTGCCAGCAGTGAGACAGGGGCATCCTATGGCTACACCTTC. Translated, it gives CASSETGASYGYTF.

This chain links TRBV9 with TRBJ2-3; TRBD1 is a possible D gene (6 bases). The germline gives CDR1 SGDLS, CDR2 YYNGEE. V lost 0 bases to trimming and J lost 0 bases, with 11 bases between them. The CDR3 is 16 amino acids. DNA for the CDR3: TGTGCCAGCAGCGTAGCTAACAGGGTTAGCACAGATACGCAGTATTTT. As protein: CASSVANRVSTDTQYF.

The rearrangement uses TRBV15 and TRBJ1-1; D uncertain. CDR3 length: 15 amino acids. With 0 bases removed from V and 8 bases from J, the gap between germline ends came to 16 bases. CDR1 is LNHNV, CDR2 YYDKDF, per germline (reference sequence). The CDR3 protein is CATSRDSPDRQEAFF. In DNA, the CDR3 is TGTGCCACCAGCAGAGATTCGCCCGACCGGCAGGAAGCTTTCTTT.

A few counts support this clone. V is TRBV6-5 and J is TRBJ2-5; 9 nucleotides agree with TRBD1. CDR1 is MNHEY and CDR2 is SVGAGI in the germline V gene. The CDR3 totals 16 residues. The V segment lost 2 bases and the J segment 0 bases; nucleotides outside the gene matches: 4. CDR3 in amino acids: CASSYPGTGYQETQYF. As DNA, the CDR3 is TGTGCCAGCAGTTACCCCGGGACAGGGTACCAAGAGACCCAGTACTTC.

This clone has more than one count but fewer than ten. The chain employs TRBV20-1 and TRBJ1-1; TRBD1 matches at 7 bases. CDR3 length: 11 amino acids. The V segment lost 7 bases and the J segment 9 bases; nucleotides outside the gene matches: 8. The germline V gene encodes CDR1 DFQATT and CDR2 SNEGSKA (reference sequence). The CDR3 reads CSVKTGIKAFF. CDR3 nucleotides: TGCAGTGTTAAGACAGGGATCAAAGCTTTCTTT.

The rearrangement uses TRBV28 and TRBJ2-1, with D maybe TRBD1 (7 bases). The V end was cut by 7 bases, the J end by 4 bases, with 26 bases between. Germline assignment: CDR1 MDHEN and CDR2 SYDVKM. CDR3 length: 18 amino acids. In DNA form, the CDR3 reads TGTGCCAGCACCAACAGGGGATTCGGCGGGAATCGGTACAATGAGCAGTTCTTC. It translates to CASTNRGFGGNRYNEQFF. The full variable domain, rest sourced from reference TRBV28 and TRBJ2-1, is DVKVTQSSRYLVKRTGEKVFLECVQDMDHENMFWYRQDPGLGLRLIYFSYDVKMKEKGDIPEGYSVSREKKERFSLILESASTNQTSMYLCASTNRGFGGNRYNEQFFGPGTRLTVL.

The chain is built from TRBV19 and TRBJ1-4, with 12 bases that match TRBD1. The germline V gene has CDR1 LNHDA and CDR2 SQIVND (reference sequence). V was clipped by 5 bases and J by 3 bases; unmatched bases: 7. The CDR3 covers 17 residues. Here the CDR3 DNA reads TGTGCCAGTAGTCCGCGGGACAGGGGGCGATCTAATGAAAAACTGTTTTTT. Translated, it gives CASSPRDRGRSNEKLFF.

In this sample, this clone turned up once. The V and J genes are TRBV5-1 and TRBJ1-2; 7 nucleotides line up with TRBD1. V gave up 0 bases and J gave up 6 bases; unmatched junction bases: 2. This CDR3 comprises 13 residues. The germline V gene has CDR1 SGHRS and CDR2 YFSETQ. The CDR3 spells CASSLEGGHGYTF. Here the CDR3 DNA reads TGCGCCAGCAGCTTGGAAGGGGGCCATGGCTACACCTTC.

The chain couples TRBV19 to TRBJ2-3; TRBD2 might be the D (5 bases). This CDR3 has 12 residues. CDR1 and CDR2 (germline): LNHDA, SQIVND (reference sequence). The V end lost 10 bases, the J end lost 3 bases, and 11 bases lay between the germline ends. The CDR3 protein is CAIGLDTDTQYF. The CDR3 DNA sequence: TGTGCCATAGGACTGGATACAGATACGCAGTATTTT.

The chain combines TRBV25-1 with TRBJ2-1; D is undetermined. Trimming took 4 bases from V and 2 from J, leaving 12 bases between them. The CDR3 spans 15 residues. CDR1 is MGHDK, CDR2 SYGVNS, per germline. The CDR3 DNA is TGTGCCAGCAGTGGAAGACTGCCCCCCTACAATGAGCAGTTCTTC. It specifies CASSGRLPPYNEQFF.

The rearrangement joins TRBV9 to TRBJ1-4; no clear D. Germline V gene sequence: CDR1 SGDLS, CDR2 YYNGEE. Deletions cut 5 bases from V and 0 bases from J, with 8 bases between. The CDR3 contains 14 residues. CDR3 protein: CASSVRATNEKLFF. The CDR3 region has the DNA TGTGCCAGCAGTGTTCGAGCAACTAATGAAAAACTGTTTTTT.